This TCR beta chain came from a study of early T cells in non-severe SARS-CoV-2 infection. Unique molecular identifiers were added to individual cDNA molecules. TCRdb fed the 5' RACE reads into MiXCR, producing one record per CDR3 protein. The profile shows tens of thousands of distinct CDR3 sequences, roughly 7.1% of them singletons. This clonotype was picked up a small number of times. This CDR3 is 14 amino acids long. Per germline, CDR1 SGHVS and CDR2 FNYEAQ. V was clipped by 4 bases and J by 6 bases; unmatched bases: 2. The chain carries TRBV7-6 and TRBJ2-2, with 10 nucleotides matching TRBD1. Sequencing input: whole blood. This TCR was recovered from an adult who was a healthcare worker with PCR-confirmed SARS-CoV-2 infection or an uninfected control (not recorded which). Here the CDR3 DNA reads TGTGCCAGCAGCTCGACAGGGGGCCCCGGGGAGCTGTTTTTT. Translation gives CASSSTGGPGELFF.